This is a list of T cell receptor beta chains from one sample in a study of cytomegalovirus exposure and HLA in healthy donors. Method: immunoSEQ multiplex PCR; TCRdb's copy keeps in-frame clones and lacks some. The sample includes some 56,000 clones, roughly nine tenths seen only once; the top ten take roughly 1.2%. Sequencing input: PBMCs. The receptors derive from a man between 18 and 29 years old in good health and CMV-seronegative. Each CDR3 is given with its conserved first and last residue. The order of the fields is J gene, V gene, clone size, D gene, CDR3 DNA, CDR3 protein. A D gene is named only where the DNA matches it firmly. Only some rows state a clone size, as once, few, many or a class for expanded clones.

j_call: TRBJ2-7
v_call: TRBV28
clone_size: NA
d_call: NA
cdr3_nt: TGTGCCAGCAGTTCCCCCCCTCTAGCCGAGCAGTACTTC
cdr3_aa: CASSSPPLAEQYF

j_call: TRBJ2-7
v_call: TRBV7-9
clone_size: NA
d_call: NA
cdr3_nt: TGTGCCAGCAGCTTCCAGGTCTCCTACGAGCAGTACTTC
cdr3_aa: CASSFQVSYEQYF

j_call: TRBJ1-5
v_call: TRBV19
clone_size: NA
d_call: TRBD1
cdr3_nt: TGTGCCAGTAGTATCACCGGGACAGGGGACAATCAGCCCCAGCATTTT
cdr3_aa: CASSITGTGDNQPQHF

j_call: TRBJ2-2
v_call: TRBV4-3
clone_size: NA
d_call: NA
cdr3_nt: TGCGCCAGCAGCCAAGACCGTAGTTCCGGGGAGCTGTTTTTT
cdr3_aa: CASSQDRSSGELFF

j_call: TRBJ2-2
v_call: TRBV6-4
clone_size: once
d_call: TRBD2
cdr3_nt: TGTGCCAGCGCAGCGGGAGGTGGGGATACCGGGGAGCTGTTTTTT
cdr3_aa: CASAAGGGDTGELFF

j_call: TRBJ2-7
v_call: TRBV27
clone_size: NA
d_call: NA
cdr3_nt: TGTGCCAGCAGTTCCATCCGGAGTTTCTACGAGCAGTACTTC
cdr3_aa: CASSSIRSFYEQYF

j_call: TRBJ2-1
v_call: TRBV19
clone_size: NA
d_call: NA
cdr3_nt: TGTGCCAGTAGTATCACTAGGCTAACCCATGAGCAGTTCTTC
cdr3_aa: CASSITRLTHEQFF

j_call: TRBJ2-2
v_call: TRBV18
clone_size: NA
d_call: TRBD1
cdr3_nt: TGTGCCAGCTCACCACAGGGACAGGGTGCGAACACCGGGGAGCTGTTTTTT
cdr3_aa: CASSPQGQGANTGELFF

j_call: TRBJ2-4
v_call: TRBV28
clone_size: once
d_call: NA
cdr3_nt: TGTGCCAGCAGTGTGGGACAAGCTAAAAACATTCAGTACTTC
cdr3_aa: CASSVGQAKNIQYF

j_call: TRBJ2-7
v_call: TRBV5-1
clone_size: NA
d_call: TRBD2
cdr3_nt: TGCGCCAGCAGCTTGGGTACTAGCGGGTCCTACGAGCAGTACTTC
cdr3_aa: CASSLGTSGSYEQYF

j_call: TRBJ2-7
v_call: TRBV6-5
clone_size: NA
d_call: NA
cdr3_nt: TGTGCCAGCAGTTACTCGGACCAGGGGGGCTACGAGCAGTACTTC
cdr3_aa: CASSYSDQGGYEQYF